What follows describes a single T cell receptor (beta chain). Its antigen remains unknown. These data belong to a study of vaccination and CD4 T cells after COVID-19. Overall study context: Every culture used as a control got a CEFX pool, an HIV-1 Nef pool, or no peptide.

Scientists ran DNA taken from cultured CD4+ T cells through the Oncomine TCR Beta short-read assay for sequencing. The template was genomic DNA from cultured CD4+ T cells. TCRdb re-analysed the PCR reads in MiXCR, keeping a single row per CDR3 protein. The sample contains about 21,000 distinct CDR3 sequences, roughly 70% of which appear only once. V dropped 4 bases and J dropped 2; count of bases not matched to a gene: 5. Germline V gives CDR1 SQVTM, CDR2 ANQGSEA. The CDR3 sequence is 13 residues long. The treatment here: approximately 11-day PBMC culture with coronavirus spike peptide pools or control peptides (ViraFEST assay). Using peptide pools, antigen-specific T cells were expanded in ViraFEST before TCRs were sequenced.

The source of this sequence is a human donor who had recovered from COVID-19. V usage is TRBV29-1 and J usage is TRBJ2-7, with 7 positions matching TRBD2. Sequencing input: CD4+ T cells from blood, cultured in vitro. The CDR3 sequence is CSVGGRVTYEQYF. For the CDR3, the DNA is TGCAGCGTTGGGGGGAGGGTGACCTACGAGCAGTACTTC.